The clone carrying this T cell receptor beta chain was seen ten or more times. Germline-derived CDR1 and CDR2 are MNHEY and SMNVEV (reference sequence). J lost 7 bases, V lost 2 bases, and 5 bases had no gene match. The CDR3 sequence is 15 residues long. As to time point: newly diagnosed GD, antithyroid drugs for less than 3 months. With RNA extracted from PBMCs as input, the TCR library was made. This record comes from a study of regulatory T cells in long-lasting Graves disease. iRepertoire HTBI primers and Arm-PCR of CDR3 regions built TCR beta libraries. TCRdb redid the calling of the multiplex PCR reads with MiXCR, one entry per CDR3 protein. The sample gives roughly 610,000 distinct CDR3 sequences, 15% to 20% of which show up once; 12% is in the top ten. These sequences were also reported in another study, on T cells in Graves' hyperthyroidism and ophthalmopathy.

The V and J genes are TRBV27 and TRBJ2-7, with 13 bases lining up with TRBD2. The origin of this receptor is a man aged 18-30 years with Graves disease. The sample was peripheral blood mononuclear cells (PBMCs), taken at new diagnosis, from a patient treated with antithyroid drugs. CDR3 loop: CASSLGGLAGDEQYF. For the CDR3, the DNA is TGTGCCAGCAGTTTAGGAGGACTAGCGGGAGATGAGCAGTACTTC.